Each of the 4 T cell receptor beta chains below was sequenced from the same sample in a study of chemoradiotherapy in HPV16-positive cancers. Here immunoSEQ multiplex PCR was the method, and the copy in TCRdb shows in-frame clones only, minus some. The sample gives about 11,000 clones, 80% to 95% of which show up once; more than 1.5% is in the top ten. Here the sequenced sample was blood, taken from a patient who underwent chemoradiotherapy. These receptors originate from a human donor with HPV-associated anogenital cancer.

V and J are TRBV2 and TRBJ1-2, with 7 bases aligning to TRBD1. The germline V gene encodes CDR1 SNHLY and CDR2 FYNNEI. Trimming removed 5 bases from V and 3 bases from J; junction bases left unmatched: 9. The CDR3 extends over 15 amino acids. CDR3 amino acids: CASSSYTGADYGYTF. CDR3 in DNA: TGTGCCAGCAGTTCGTACACAGGGGCGGACTATGGCTACACCTTC. Variable domain in full (rest from reference TRBV2 and TRBJ1-2): EPEVTQTPSHQVTQMGQEVILRCVPISNHLYFYWYRQILGQKVEFLVSFYNNEISEKSEIFDDQFSVERPDGSNFTLKIRSTKLEDSAMYFCASSSYTGADYGYTFGSGTRLTVV.

This chain links TRBV6-4 with TRBJ2-2; D gene ambiguous. V was pared by 4 bases and J by 1 base, with 4 bases between. The CDR3 extends over 13 amino acids. Germline V lookup: CDR1 MRHNA, CDR2 SNTAGT. This CDR3 reads CASSGQNTGELFF. The CDR3 bases are TGTGCCAGCAGTGGACAGAACACCGGGGAGCTGTTTTTT.

This sequence joins TRBV28 and TRBJ2-1; D tentatively reads TRBD1 or TRBD2 (6 bases each). Germline V gives CDR1 MDHEN, CDR2 SYDVKM. The ends were cut back, 6 bases at V and 0 bases at J, with 9 bases in the middle. The CDR3 spans 14 residues. CDR3 nucleotides: TGTGCCAGCAGGTGGGGGGCCTCCTACAATGAGCAGTTCTTC. Residues: CASRWGASYNEQFF.

V usage is TRBV27 and J usage is TRBJ2-7; D may match TRBD1 or TRBD2 (5 bases each). Germline assignment: CDR1 MNHEY and CDR2 SMNVEV (reference sequence). V was trimmed by 6 bases and J by 0 bases, leaving 9 bases between them. The CDR3 contains 13 residues. The CDR3 DNA reads TGTGCCAGCAGCTCCGGGACCTCCTACGAGCAGTACTTC. This translates into CASSSGTSYEQYF.